This TCR beta chain emerged from a study of technical replicates of blood from several donors. Clones were read by immunoSEQ multiplex PCR, and TCRdb kept only the in-frame ones, dropping some. The data show some 71,000 clones, approximately 97% seen once. CDR3 length equals 16 residues. V was clipped by 5 bases and J by 0 bases, with 14 bases between them. The germline gives CDR1 LNHDA, CDR2 SQIVND (reference sequence). The receptor comes from a human donor in good health. The chain has TRBV19 and TRBJ1-5, with D unclear. The sequenced sample was T cells isolated from PBMCs. CDR3 nucleotides: TGTGCCAGTAGTCCGATTGGTACAGCTAGCAATCAGCCCCAGCATTTT. Its protein product is CASSPIGTASNQPQHF.